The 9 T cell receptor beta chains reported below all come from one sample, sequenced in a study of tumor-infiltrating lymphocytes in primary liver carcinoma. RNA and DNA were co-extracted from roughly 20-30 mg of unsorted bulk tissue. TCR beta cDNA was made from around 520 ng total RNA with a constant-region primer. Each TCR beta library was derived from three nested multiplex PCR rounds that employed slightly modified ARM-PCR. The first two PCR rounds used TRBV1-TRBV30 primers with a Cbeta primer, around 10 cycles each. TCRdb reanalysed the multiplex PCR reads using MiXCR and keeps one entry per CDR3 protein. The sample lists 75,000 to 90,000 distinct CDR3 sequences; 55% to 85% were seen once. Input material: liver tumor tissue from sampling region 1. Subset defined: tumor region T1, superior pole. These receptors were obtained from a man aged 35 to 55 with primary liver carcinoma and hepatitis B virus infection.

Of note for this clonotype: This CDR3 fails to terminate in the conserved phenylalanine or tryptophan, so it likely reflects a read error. The CDR3 here is CASSPSDSTDTQYL. The CDR3 DNA is TGCGCCAGCAGCCCAAGTGACAGCACAGATACGCAGTATTTG. The chain carries TRBV5-1 and TRBJ2-3; D ambiguous. Germline CDR1 and CDR2: SGHRS and YFSETQ. The length of the CDR3 is 14 residues. V shed 4 bases and J shed 0 bases, with 9 bases lying between them.

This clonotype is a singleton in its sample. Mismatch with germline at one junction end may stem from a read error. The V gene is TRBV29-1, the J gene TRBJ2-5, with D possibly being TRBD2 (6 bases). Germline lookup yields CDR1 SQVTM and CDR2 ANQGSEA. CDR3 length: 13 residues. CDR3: CNVKGLNKETQYF. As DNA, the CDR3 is TGCAACGTTAAGGGACTTAACAAAGAGACTCAGTACTTC. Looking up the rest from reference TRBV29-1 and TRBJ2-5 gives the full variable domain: SAVISQKPSRDICQRGTSLTIQCQVDSQVTMMFWYRQQPGQSLTLIATANQGSEATYESGFVIDKFPISRPNLTFSTLTVSNMSPEDSSIYLCNVKGLNKETQYFGPGTRLLVL.

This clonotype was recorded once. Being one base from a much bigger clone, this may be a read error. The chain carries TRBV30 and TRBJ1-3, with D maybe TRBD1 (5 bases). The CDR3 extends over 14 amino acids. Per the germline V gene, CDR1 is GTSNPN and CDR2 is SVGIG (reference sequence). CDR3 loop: CVWSRGLSGNTIYF. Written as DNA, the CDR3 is TGTGTCTGGAGTAGGGGACTATCTGGAAACACCATATATTTT.

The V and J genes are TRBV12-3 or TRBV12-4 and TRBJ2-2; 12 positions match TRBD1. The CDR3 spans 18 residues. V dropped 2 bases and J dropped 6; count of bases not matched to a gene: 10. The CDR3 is CASSLMMGQGAVAGELFF. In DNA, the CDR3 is TGTGCCAGCAGTTTAATGATGGGACAGGGGGCGGTAGCCGGGGAGCTGTTTTTT.

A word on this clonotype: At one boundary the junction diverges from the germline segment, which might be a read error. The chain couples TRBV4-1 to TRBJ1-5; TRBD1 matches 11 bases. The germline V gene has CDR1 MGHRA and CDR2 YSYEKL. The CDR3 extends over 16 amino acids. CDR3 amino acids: CASNPGQGAVNQLQHF. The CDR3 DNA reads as TGCGCCAGCAACCCTGGACAGGGGGCGGTCAATCAGCTCCAGCATTTT.

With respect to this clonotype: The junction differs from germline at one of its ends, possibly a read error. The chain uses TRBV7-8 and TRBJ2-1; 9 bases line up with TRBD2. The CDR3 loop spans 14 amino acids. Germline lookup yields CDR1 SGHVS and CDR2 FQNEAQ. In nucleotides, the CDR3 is TGTGCCAGCAGCTCAGCGGGAGGCCAAGGCGAGCGGTTCTTC. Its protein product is CASSSAGGQGERFF.

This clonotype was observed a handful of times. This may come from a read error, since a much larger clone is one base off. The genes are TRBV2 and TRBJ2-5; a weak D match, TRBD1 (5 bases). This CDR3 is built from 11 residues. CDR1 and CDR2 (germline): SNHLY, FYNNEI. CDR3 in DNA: TGTGTCACATTGACAGAAGAGACCCAGTACTTC. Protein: CVTLTEETQYF.

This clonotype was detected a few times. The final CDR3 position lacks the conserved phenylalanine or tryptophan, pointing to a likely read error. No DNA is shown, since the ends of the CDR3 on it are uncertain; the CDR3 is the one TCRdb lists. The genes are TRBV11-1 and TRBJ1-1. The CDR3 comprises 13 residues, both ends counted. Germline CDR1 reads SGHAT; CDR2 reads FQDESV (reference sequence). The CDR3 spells CASSLALRSETFC.

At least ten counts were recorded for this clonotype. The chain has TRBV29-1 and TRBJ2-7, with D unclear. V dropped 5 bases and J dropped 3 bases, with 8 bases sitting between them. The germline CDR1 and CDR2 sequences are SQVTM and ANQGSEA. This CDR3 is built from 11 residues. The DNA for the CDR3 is TGCAGCGTTCGGGCGGACTACGAGCAGTACTTC. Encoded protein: CSVRADYEQYF.